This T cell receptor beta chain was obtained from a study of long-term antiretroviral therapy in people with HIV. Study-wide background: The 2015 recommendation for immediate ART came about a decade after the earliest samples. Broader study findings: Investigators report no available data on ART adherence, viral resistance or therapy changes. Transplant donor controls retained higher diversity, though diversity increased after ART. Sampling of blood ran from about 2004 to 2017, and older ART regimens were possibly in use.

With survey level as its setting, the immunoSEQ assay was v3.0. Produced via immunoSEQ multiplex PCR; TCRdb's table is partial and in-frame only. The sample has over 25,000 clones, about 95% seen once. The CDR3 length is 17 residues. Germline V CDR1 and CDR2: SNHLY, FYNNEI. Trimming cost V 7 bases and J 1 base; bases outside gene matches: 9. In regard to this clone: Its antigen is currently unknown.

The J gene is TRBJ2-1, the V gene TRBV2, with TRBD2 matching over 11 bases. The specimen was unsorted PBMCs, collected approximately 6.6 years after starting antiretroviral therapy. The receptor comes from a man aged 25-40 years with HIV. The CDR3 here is CASTVAGGPVSYNEQFF. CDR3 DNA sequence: TGTGCCAGCACAGTAGCGGGGGGGCCCGTTTCCTACAATGAGCAGTTCTTC.